A selection of T cell receptor beta chains follows, all from one sample in a study of siplizumab effects on memory and regulatory T cells. Clones were read by immunoSEQ multiplex PCR, and TCRdb kept only the in-frame ones, dropping some. The sample consists of around 100,000 clones, about 94% of them appearing once. Sequencing input: Tregs sorted from blood. These TCRs come from a human donor in good health. Both conserved end residues are part of each CDR3. Fields, in order: V gene, clone size, D gene, J gene, CDR3 DNA, CDR3 protein. A D gene is named only where the DNA matches it firmly. Rows may omit the clone size; those that give it use once, few, many or a size class.

TRBV7-6,-,-,TRBJ2-3,TGTGCCAGCAGCTTAGTCCCGGGAACAGGGAACACAGATACGCAGTATTTT,CASSLVPGTGNTDTQYF
TRBV19,-,TRBD2,TRBJ2-3,TGTGCCACCGGACCCGGGACTAGCGGGAGAGATACGCAGTATTTT,CATGPGTSGRDTQYF
TRBV7-2,-,-,TRBJ2-2,TGTGCCAGCAGCTTAAATGGGGGGAGTAACACCGGGGAGCTGTTTTTT,CASSLNGGSNTGELFF
TRBV4-1,few,-,TRBJ1-3,TGCGCCAGCAGCCATCGGAACTCTGGAAACACCATATATTTT,CASSHRNSGNTIYF
TRBV11-2,-,-,TRBJ2-6,TGTGCCAGCAGACAGAGCTCTGGGGCCAACGTCCTGACTTTC,CASRQSSGANVLTF
TRBV5-1,-,-,TRBJ1-3,TGCGCCAGCAGTTATAACCCCCTTTGGGCAAAACCCTCTGGAAACACCATATATTTT,CASSYNPLWAKPSGNTIYF
TRBV6-1,-,-,TRBJ2-7,TGTGCCAGCAGTACCCGAGGGGCGCAGTACTTC,CASSTRGAQYF
TRBV9,once,-,TRBJ2-5,TGTGCCAGCAGCGCAAATGCGGGAGAGACCCAGTACTTC,CASSANAGETQYF
TRBV7-8,-,-,TRBJ1-1,TGTGCCAGCAGCTTAGATCCCAGGGGCTTTAACACTGAAGCTTTCTTT,CASSLDPRGFNTEAFF
TRBV30,-,-,TRBJ1-6,TGTGCCTGGCCTGAGACTGTGAGCTCCTATAATTCACCCCTCCACTTT,CAWPETVSSYNSPLHF
TRBV7-2,-,-,TRBJ1-2,TGTGCCAGCAGCCCTCGACCAGGCGGCTACACCTTC,CASSPRPGGYTF
TRBV6-1,-,-,TRBJ1-3,TGTGCCAGCGGGTACCTCGAAGGTAACACCATATATTTT,CASGYLEGNTIYF
TRBV4-1,-,-,TRBJ1-3,TGCGCCAGCAGCCAGAACGGACTGGCGGAAAACACCATATATTTT,CASSQNGLAENTIYF
TRBV18,-,TRBD2,TRBJ2-1,TGTGCCAGCTCACCAAGGACTAGCGGGAGTGAGCAGTTCTTC,CASSPRTSGSEQFF
TRBV7-2,-,-,TRBJ2-1,TGTGCCAGCAGCTTAAGGCCGCGGGGAGGCTCCTACAATGAGCAGTTCTTC,CASSLRPRGGSYNEQFF
TRBV29-1,-,TRBD1,TRBJ1-5,TGCAGCGTAGCGACAGGGGCTAGCAATCAGCCCCAGCATTTT,CSVATGASNQPQHF
TRBV11-3,-,TRBD1,TRBJ2-7,TGTGCCAGCAGCACCGCACAGGGGCGGCACGAGCAGTACTTC,CASSTAQGRHEQYF
TRBV4-1,few,-,TRBJ1-2,TGCGCCAGCAGCCAAGATCGAAGTAGCTGGTATGGCTACACCTTC,CASSQDRSSWYGYTF
TRBV6-6,-,-,TRBJ1-1,TGTGCCAGCAGTTACTCGACTGGTGAAGCTTTCTTT,CASSYSTGEAFF
TRBV15,-,-,TRBJ1-5,TGTGCCACCAGCAAACACCGCAATCAGCCCCAGCATTTT,CATSKHRNQPQHF
TRBV7-3,-,TRBD2,TRBJ2-5,TGTGCCAGCAGCTTAACGGGGGCGGGACTAGCGGGATTGGAGACCCAGTACTTC,CASSLTGAGLAGLETQYF
TRBV5-6,-,TRBD1,TRBJ1-2,TGTGCCAGCAGCCCCAGGGGGCTGAGCTATGGCTACACCTTC,CASSPRGLSYGYTF
TRBV6-1,few,-,TRBJ2-3,TGTGCCAGCAGTGACGCGGTATTGGATACGCAGTATTTT,CASSDAVLDTQYF
TRBV2,-,-,TRBJ1-2,TGTGCCAGCAAAGAAGTCTATGGCTACACCTTC,CASKEVYGYTF
TRBV7-8,once,TRBD1,TRBJ2-2,TGTGCCAGCAGCTTAGGAAGGACAGGAGGCGTCGGGGAGCTGTTTTTT,CASSLGRTGGVGELFF
TRBV7-2,-,-,TRBJ2-1,TGTGCCAGCACCTTTGTAGGGACGGTCTCCTACAATGAGCAGTTCTTC,CASTFVGTVSYNEQFF
TRBV18,-,-,TRBJ1-2,TGTGCCAGCTCAACTAACCCAGGGCCCGGTGGTGGCTACACCTTC,CASSTNPGPGGGYTF
TRBV6-1,-,TRBD2,TRBJ2-5,TGTGCCAGCAGTGCCCGGGAGGGAGGAGAGACCCAGTACTTC,CASSAREGGETQYF
TRBV18,once,-,TRBJ2-2,TGTGCCAGCTCACCAAGAACCGGGGAGCTGTTTTTT,CASSPRTGELFF
TRBV28,-,-,TRBJ1-6,TGTGCCAGCAGTTTTTCCTTAGGTTCACCCCTCCACTTT,CASSFSLGSPLHF